A single sample gave rise to the 5 T cell receptor beta chains below, sequenced in a study of shared clonotypes between healthy human individuals. Measured with immunoSEQ multiplex PCR; TCRdb has only the in-frame clones, and not every one. This table holds some 1,600,000 clones, approximately 98% found once. Sequencing input: naive CD4+ T cells sorted from blood. Subset in this sample: CD45RA+ positively selected. All receptors derive from a man aged 30 to 39 in good health.

The count of this clone is one. The V call is TRBV5-1, the J call TRBJ2-5, with D possibly TRBD1 on 6 matching bases. Germline CDR1 and CDR2: SGHRS and YFSETQ. The CDR3 totals 15 residues. Trimming took 1 base from V and 5 from J, leaving 15 bases between them. For the CDR3, the DNA is TGCGCCAGCAGCTTGTATCGGACAGCCGGGGAGACCCAGTACTTC. It codes for CASSLYRTAGETQYF.

The chain has TRBV29-1 and TRBJ1-1, with TRBD1 identical over 8 bases. Trimming cost V 7 bases and J 2 bases; bases outside gene matches: 6. The CDR3 is 13 residues long. CDR1 and CDR2 from the germline V gene are SQVTM and ANQGSEA. The CDR3 nucleotides read TGCAGCGGACTCAGGGGGCAAAACACTGAAGCTTTCTTT. Translating gives CSGLRGQNTEAFF.

The chain couples TRBV4-1 to TRBJ2-2; D ambiguous. The CDR3 has 16 amino acids. CDR1 is MGHRA and CDR2 is YSYEKL in the germline V gene. V shed 0 bases and J shed 3 bases, with 11 bases lying between them. The CDR3 spells CASSQEGFRDTGELFF. The CDR3 bases are TGCGCCAGCAGCCAAGAGGGCTTCCGAGACACCGGGGAGCTGTTTTTT.

This clone was picked up one time. The chain links TRBV28 to TRBJ1-1, with a tentative D call TRBD1 (5 bases). Trimming left V 6 bases short and J 10 bases short, with 18 bases between. The CDR3 sequence is 13 residues long. In germline, CDR1 is MDHEN, CDR2 SYDVKM. In DNA form, the CDR3 reads TGTGCCAGCAGAAGACAGTCCGCTCAAGCAGCTTTCTTT. Translation gives CASRRQSAQAAFF.

This clone is a singleton in its sample. The V call is TRBV10-3, the J call TRBJ1-2, with 8 bases aligning to TRBD1. This CDR3 has 13 residues. CDR1 and CDR2 (germline): ENHRY, SYGVKD. The trim removed 10 bases at V and 6 bases at J, leaving 10 bases unmatched. The CDR3 nucleotides read TGTGCCACCCGCGGACAGGGAAAAGATGGCTACACCTTC. It translates to CATRGQGKDGYTF.